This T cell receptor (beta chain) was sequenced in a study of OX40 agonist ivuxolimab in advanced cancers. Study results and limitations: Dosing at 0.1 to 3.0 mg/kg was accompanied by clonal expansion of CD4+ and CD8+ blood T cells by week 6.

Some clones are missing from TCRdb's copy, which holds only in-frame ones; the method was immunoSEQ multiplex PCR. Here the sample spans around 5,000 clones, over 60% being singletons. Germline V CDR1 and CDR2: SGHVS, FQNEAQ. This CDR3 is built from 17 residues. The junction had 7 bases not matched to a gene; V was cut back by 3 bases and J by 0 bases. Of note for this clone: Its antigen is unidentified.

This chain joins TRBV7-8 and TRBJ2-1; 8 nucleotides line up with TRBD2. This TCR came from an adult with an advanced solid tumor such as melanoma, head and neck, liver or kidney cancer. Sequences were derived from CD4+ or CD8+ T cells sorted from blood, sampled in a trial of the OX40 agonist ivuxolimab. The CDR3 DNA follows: TGTGCCAGCAGCTTTCCTCTAGCGGGTAGCTCCTACAATGAGCAGTTCTTC. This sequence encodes CASSFPLAGSSYNEQFF.